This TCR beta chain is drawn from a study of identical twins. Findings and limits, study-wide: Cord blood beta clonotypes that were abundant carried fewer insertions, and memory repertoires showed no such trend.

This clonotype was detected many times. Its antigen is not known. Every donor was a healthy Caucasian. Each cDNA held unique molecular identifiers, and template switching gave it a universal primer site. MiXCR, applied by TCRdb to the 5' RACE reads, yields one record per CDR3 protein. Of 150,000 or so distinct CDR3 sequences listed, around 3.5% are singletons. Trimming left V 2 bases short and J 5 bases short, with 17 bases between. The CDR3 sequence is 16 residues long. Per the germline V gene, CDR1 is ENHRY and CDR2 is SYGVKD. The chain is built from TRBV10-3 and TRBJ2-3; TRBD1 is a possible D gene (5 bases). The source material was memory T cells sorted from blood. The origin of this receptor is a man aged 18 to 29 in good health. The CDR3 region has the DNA TGTGCCATCAGTGAGCTAACACCAGGGTTGGGAGATACGCAGTATTTT. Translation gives CAISELTPGLGDTQYF.